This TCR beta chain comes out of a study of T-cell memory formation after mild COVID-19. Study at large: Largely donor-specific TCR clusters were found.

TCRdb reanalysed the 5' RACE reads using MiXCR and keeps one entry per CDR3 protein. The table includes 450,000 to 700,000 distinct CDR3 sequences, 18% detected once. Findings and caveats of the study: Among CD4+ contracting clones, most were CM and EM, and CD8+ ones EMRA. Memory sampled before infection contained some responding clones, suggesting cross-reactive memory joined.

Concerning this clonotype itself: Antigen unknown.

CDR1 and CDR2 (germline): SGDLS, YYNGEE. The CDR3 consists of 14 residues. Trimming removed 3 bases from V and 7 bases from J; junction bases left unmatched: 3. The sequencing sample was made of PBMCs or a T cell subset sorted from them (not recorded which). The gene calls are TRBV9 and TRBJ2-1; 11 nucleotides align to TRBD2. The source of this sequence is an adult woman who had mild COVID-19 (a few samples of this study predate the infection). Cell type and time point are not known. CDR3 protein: CASSDSSGGNEQFF. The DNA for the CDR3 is TGTGCCAGCAGCGACTCTAGCGGGGGGAATGAGCAGTTCTTC. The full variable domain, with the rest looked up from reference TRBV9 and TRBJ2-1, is DSGVTQTPKHLITATGQRVTLRCSPRSGDLSVYWYQQSLDQGLQFLIQYYNGEERAKGNILERFSAQQFPDLHSELNLSSLELGDSALYFCASSDSSGGNEQFFGPGTRLTVL.